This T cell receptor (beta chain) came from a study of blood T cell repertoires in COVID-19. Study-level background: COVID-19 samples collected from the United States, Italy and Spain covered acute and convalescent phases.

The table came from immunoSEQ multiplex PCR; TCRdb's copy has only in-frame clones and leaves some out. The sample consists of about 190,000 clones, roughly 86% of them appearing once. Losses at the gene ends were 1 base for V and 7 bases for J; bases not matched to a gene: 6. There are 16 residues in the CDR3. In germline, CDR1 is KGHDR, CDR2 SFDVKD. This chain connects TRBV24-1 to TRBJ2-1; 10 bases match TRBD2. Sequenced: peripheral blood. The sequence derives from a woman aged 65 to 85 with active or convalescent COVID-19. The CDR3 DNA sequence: TGTGCCACCAGTGATTTATCAGCGGGAGGGGGGAATGAGCAGTTCTTC. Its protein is CATSDLSAGGGNEQFF.